This T cell receptor beta chain is drawn from a study of human T cells and chemical hapten exposure. This clonotype was counted a few times. Documented time point: pre-sensitization, week 0. The sample's treatment: therapeutic diphenylcyclopropenone sensitization with weekly scalp DPC. Trimming removed 7 bases at V and 5 bases at J, with 11 bases between. Germline CDR1 reads MDHEN; CDR2 reads SYDVKM. The CDR3 totals 12 residues. TCRdb reprocessed the RACE reads with MiXCR, giving one entry per CDR3 protein. The repertoire holds under 200,000 distinct CDR3 sequences, with approximately 31% as singletons.

This TCR was recovered from a woman aged 25 to 45 with alopecia areata. Some clones in this sample may be carry-over from other donors' samples. The specimen was whole blood, collected in connection with sensitization to the hapten diphenylcyclopropenone (DPC). The chain combines TRBV28 with TRBJ2-5; weak D call: TRBD1 (5 bases). This CDR3 is CASTTPGETQYF. In DNA form, the CDR3 reads TGTGCCAGCACCACCCCAGGGGAGACCCAGTACTTC.